This T cell receptor (beta chain) was sequenced in a study of T cells after yellow fever vaccination. Germline loops: CDR1 SGHRS, CDR2 YFSETQ. CDR3 length: 14 residues. The V gene end was trimmed by 5 bases and the J gene end by 7 bases; junction bases not matched to a gene: 5. UMIs were added to TCR cDNA along with a universal primer site when it was made by 5'RACE template switching. Using its own MiXCR run on the 5' RACE reads, TCRdb lists one record per CDR3 protein. This sample yields 400,000 to 450,000 distinct CDR3 sequences, of which around 19% are seen a single time; roughly a sixth belongs to the top ten. This clonotype was seen many times.

The sample consisted of PBMCs, taken before the yellow fever booster vaccination. This rearrangement joins TRBV5-1 to TRBJ2-2; TRBD1 aligns across 10 bases. The receptor was isolated from a man between 18 and 29 years old who received the YFV17D yellow fever vaccine. CDR3 bases: TGCGCCAGCAGAGGACAGGGGGTTGACGGGGAGCTGTTTTTT. The encoded protein is CASRGQGVDGELFF.